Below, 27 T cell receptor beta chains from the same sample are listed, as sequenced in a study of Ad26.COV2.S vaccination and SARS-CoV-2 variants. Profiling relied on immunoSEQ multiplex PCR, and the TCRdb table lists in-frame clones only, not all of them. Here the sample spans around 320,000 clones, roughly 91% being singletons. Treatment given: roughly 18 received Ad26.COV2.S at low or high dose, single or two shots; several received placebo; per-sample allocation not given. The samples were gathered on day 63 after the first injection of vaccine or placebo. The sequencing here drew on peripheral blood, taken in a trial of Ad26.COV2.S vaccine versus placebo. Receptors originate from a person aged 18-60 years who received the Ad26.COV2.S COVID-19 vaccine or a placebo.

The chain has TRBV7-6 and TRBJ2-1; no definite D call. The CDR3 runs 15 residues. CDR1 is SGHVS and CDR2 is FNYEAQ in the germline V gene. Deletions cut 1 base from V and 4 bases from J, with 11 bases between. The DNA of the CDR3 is TGTGCCAGCAGCTTAGATCCCACCGGGTACAATGAGCAGTTCTTC. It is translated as CASSLDPTGYNEQFF.

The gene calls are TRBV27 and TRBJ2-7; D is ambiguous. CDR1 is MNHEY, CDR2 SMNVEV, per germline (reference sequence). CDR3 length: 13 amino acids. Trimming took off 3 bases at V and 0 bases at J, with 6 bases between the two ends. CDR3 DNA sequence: TGTGCCAGCAGTTTGCATAGCTCCTACGAGCAGTACTTC. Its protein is CASSLHSSYEQYF.

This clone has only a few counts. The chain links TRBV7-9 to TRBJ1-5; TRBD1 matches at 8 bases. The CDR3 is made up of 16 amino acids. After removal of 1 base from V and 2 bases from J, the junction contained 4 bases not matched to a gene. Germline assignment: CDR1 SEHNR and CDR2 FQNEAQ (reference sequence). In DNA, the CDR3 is TGTGCCAGCAGCTTAGGACAGGGGAGTGGCAATCAGCCCCAGCATTTT. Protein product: CASSLGQGSGNQPQHF.

The chain's CDR3 is CASSMGQRRLGEQYF. The DNA for the CDR3 is TGTGCCAGCAGCATGGGCCAGAGAAGATTGGGCGAGCAGTACTTC. This chain uses TRBV5-8 with TRBJ2-7; D is ambiguous. Germline assignment: CDR1 SGHTS and CDR2 YDEGEE. The germline V and J ends were trimmed by 4 bases and 6 bases, with 20 bases remaining between them. The CDR3 contains 15 residues.

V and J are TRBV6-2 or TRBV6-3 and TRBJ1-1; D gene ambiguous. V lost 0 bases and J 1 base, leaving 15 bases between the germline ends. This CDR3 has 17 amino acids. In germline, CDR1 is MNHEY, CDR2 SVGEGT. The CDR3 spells CASSYSRANTGNTEAFF. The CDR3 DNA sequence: TGTGCCAGCAGTTACTCGCGGGCCAACACCGGGAACACTGAAGCTTTCTTT.

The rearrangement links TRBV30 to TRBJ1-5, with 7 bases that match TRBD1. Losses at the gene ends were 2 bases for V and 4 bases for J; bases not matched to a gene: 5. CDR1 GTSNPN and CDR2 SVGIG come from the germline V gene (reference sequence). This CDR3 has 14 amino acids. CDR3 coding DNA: TGTGCCTGGAGTCCGCAGGGGGGAAATCAGCCCCAGCATTTT. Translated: CAWSPQGGNQPQHF.

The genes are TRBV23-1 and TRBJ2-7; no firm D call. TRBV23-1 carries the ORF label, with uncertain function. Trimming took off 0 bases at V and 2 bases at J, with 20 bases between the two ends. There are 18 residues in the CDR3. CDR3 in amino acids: CASSQSAVAERKAYEQYF. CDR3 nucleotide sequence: TGCGCCAGCAGTCAATCGGCGGTGGCAGAGAGGAAGGCCTACGAGCAGTACTTC.

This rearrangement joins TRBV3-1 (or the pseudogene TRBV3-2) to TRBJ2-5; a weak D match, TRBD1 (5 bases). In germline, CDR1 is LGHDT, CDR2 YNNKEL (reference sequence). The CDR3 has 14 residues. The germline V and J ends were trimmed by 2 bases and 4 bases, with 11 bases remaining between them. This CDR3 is CASSQFQGVETQYF. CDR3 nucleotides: TGTGCCAGCAGCCAATTTCAGGGTGTAGAGACCCAGTACTTC.

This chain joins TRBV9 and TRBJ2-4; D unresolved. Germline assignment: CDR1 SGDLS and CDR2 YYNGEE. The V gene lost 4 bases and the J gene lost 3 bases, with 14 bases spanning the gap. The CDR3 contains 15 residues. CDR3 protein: CASSPADGFKNIQYF. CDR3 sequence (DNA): TGTGCCAGCAGCCCCGCCGACGGCTTCAAAAACATTCAGTACTTC.

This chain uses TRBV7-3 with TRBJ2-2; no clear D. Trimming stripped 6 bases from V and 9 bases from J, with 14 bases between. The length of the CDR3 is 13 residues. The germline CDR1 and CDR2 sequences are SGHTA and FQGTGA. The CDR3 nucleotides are TGTGCCAGCAGGTCAGACACCGAGAGGGAGCTGTTTTTT. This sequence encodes CASRSDTERELFF.

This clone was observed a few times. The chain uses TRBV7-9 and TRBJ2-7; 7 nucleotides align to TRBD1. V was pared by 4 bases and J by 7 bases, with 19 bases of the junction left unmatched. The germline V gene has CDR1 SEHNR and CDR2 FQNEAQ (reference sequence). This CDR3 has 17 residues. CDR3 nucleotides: TGTGCCAGCAGCTCCCTAGATCGCTCACAGGGGTTTTATGAGCAGTACTTC. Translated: CASSSLDRSQGFYEQYF. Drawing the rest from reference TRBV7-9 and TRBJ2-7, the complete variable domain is DTGVSQNPRHKITKRGQNVTFRCDPISEHNRLYWYRQTLGQGPEFLTYFQNEAQLEKSRLLSDRFSAERPKGSFSTLEIQRTEQGDSAMYLCASSSLDRSQGFYEQYFGPGTRLTVT.

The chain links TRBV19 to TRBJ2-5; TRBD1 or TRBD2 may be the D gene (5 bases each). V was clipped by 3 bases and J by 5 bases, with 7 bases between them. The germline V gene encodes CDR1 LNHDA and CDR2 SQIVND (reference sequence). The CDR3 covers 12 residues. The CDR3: CASSMWGETQYF. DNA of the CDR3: TGTGCCAGTAGTATGTGGGGGGAGACCCAGTACTTC.

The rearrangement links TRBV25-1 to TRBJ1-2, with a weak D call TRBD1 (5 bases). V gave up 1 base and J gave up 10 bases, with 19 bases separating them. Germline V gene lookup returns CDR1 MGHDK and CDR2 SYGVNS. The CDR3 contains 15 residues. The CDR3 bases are TGTGCCAGCAGTGAATTCGGCAGGGCGGACCTTGACTACACCTTC. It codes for CASSEFGRADLDYTF.

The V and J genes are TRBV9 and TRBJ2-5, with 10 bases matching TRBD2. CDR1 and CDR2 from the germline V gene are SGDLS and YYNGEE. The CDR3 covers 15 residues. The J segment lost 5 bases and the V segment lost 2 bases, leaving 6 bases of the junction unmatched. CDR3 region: CASSVSGGAIETQYF. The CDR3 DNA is TGTGCCAGCAGCGTCAGCGGGGGGGCAATTGAGACCCAGTACTTC.

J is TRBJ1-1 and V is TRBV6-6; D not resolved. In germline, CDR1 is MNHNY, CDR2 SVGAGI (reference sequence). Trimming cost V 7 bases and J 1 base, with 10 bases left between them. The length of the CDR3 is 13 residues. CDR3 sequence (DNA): TGTGCCAGCACCCGACCCCAGAACACTGAAGCTTTCTTT. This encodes CASTRPQNTEAFF.

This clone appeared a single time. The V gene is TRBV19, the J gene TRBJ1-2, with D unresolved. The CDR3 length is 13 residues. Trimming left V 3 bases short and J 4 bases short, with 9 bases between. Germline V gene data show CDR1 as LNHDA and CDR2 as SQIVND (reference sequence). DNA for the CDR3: TGTGCCAGTAGTATGTCTGGGAGCTATGGCTACACCTTC. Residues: CASSMSGSYGYTF.

In nucleotides, the CDR3 is TGTGCCAGCAGCGGTGGGACAGGACCTAACTATGGCTACACCTTC. Its translation: CASSGGTGPNYGYTF. This rearrangement joins TRBV9 to TRBJ1-2; TRBD1 aligns across 8 bases. This CDR3 is 15 amino acids long. CDR1 and CDR2 (germline): SGDLS, YYNGEE. Trimming removed 3 bases from V and 0 bases from J; junction bases left unmatched: 4. Full variable domain (rest looked up from reference TRBV9 and TRBJ1-2): DSGVTQTPKHLITATGQRVTLRCSPRSGDLSVYWYQQSLDQGLQFLIQYYNGEERAKGNILERFSAQQFPDLHSELNLSSLELGDSALYFCASSGGTGPNYGYTFGSGTRLTVV.

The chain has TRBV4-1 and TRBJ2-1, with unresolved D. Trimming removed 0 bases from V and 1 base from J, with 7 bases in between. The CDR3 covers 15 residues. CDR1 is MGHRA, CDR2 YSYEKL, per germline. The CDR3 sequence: CASSQEEGSYNEQFF. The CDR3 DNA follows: TGCGCCAGCAGCCAAGAAGAAGGGTCCTACAATGAGCAGTTCTTC.

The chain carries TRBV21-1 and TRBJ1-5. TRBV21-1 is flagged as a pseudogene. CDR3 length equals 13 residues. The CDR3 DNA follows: TGTGCCAGCACCGGGGAAAGCAATCAGCCCCAGCATTTT. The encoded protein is CASTGESNQPQHF.

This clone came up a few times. CDR3: CASSLGRDSPLHF. In nucleotides, the CDR3 is TGCGCCAGCAGCCTTGGAAGGGATTCACCCCTCCACTTT. V and J are TRBV5-1 and TRBJ1-6; D is undetermined. The CDR3 extends over 13 amino acids. Per the germline V gene, CDR1 is SGHRS and CDR2 is YFSETQ. Between the trimmed V and J ends, which lost 4 bases and 8 bases, there was a span of 10 bases. The variable domain in full, with the rest retrieved from reference TRBV5-1 and TRBJ1-6, is KAGVTQTPRYLIKTRGQQVTLSCSPISGHRSVSWYQQTPGQGLQFLFEYFSETQRNKGNFPGRFSGRQFSNSRSEMNVSTLELGDSALYLCASSLGRDSPLHFGNGTRLTVT.

CDR3 in amino acids: CASSRGGTTGPLHF. CDR3 sequence (DNA): TGTGCCAGCAGCCGCGGGGGTACTACAGGACCCCTCCACTTT. The genes are TRBV9 and TRBJ1-6, with D maybe TRBD1 (5 bases). In germline, CDR1 is SGDLS, CDR2 YYNGEE. Deletions cut 4 bases from V and 12 bases from J, with 17 bases between. The CDR3 extends over 14 amino acids.

The CDR3 loop is CASSEAGDRGQPQHF. The CDR3 DNA sequence: TGTGCCAGCAGTGAAGCAGGAGACAGAGGTCAGCCCCAGCATTTT. This chain links TRBV6-1 with TRBJ1-5, with a possible D match to TRBD1 (5 bases). CDR3 size: 15 residues. Germline CDR1 and CDR2: MNHNS and SASEGT. V lost 0 bases and J lost 6, with 12 bases in between.

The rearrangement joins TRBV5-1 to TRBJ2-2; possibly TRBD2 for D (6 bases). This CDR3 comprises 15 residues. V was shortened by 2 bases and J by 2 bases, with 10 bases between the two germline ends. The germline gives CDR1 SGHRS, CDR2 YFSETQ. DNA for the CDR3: TGCGCCAGCAGCTTACCGGGACTTAACACCGGGGAGCTGTTTTTT. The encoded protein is CASSLPGLNTGELFF.

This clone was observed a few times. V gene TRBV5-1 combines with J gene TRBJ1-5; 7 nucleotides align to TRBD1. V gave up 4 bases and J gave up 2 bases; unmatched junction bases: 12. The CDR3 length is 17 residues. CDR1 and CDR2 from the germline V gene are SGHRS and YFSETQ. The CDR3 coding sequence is TGCGCCAGCAGCCTGGGACAGACTTCCTTAGGCAATCAGCCCCAGCATTTT. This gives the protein CASSLGQTSLGNQPQHF.

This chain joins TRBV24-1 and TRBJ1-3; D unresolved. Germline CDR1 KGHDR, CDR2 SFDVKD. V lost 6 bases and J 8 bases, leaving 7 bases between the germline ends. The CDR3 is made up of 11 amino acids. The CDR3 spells CATSINYTIYF. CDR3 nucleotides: TGTGCCACCAGTATTAATTACACCATATATTTT.

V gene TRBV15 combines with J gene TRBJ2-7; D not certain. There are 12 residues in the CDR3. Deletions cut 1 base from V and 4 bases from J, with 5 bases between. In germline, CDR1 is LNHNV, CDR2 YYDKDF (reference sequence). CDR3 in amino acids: CATSRATYEQYF. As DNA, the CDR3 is TGTGCCACCAGCAGAGCGACATACGAGCAGTACTTC. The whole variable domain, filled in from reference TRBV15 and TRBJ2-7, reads DAMVIQNPRYQVTQFGKPVTLSCSQTLNHNVMYWYQQKSSQAPKLLFHYYDKDFNNEADTPDNFQSRRPNTSFCFLDIRSPGLGDTAMYLCATSRATYEQYFGPGTRLTVT.

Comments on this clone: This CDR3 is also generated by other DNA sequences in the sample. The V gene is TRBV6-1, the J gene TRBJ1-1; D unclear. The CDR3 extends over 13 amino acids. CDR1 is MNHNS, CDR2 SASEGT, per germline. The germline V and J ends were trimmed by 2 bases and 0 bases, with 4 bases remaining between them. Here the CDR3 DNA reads TGTGCCAGCAGTGAATTAGTGAACACTGAAGCTTTCTTT. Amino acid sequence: CASSELVNTEAFF.